This T cell receptor beta chain appears in the sequencing data of a study of blood T cell repertoires in COVID-19. Data came from immunoSEQ multiplex PCR; TCRdb stores just in-frame clones and leaves some out. The sample records about 24,000 clones, 92% being singletons. There are 18 residues in the CDR3. V lost 1 base, J lost 0 bases, and 13 bases lay in between. CDR1 is KGHSH, CDR2 LQKENI, per germline. V usage is TRBV18 and J usage is TRBJ2-6; possibly TRBD2 for D (5 bases). This sequence was found in a man between 65 and 85 years old with active COVID-19. Sequenced input: peripheral blood. The chain's CDR3 is CASSPLGVQASGANVLTF. CDR3 bases: TGTGCCAGCTCACCACTCGGGGTCCAGGCCTCTGGGGCCAACGTCCTGACTTTC.